The 6 T cell receptor beta chains listed next were all sequenced from one sample in a study of CD8 T cell repertoires and HIV-1 epitope variants. The protocol was immunoSEQ multiplex PCR, while the TCRdb copy is restricted to in-frame clones and leaves out a portion. The sample gives 5,500 to 6,000 clones, around two thirds of which show up once; around 42% is in the top ten. Their antigen targets remain unknown. Material: cultured CD8+ T cells derived from PBMCs. These receptors were collected from a male donor with HIV.

The rearrangement uses TRBV6-5 and TRBJ2-7; no clear D gene. Per germline, CDR1 MNHEY and CDR2 SVGAGI. This CDR3 region has 15 residues. V dropped 4 bases and J dropped 0 bases, with 13 bases sitting between them. The CDR3 nucleotides are TGTGCCAGCAGTTTCGCAGGCGAGAGCTCCTACGAGCAGTACTTC. It is translated as CASSFAGESSYEQYF.

V usage is TRBV27 and J usage is TRBJ2-7, with no clear D. CDR3 length: 13 residues. Germline CDR1 is MNHEY and CDR2 is SMNVEV (reference sequence). The V and J ends lost 3 bases and 2 bases respectively, with 8 bases between them. CDR3 amino acids: CASSFTAAYEQYF. The DNA for the CDR3 is TGTGCCAGCAGTTTCACGGCGGCCTACGAGCAGTACTTC.

The chain is built from TRBV18 and TRBJ2-4, with 7 bases that match TRBD1. CDR3 length equals 14 residues. V lost 6 bases and J lost 3; bases outside the gene matches: 5. Germline lookup yields CDR1 KGHSH and CDR2 LQKENI. CDR3 amino acids: CASSQGTDKNIQYF. CDR3 nucleotides: TGTGCCAGCTCCCAAGGGACAGACAAAAACATTCAGTACTTC.

This chain uses TRBV29-1 with TRBJ2-7, with TRBD1 identical over 12 bases. The V gene's germline CDR1 is SQVTM and CDR2 ANQGSEA. The CDR3 covers 12 residues. Here the CDR3 reads CSVGTGGTEQYF. The DNA of the CDR3 is TGCAGTGTGGGGACAGGGGGCACCGAGCAGTACTTC.

This clone was counted a few times. The chain recombines TRBV19 with TRBJ2-1; 8 bases are shared with TRBD2. Unmatched junction bases numbered 4, after V lost 5 bases and J lost 10 bases. CDR1 is LNHDA and CDR2 is SQIVND in the germline V gene (reference sequence). The CDR3 extends over 12 amino acids. CDR3 protein: CASSFVAGEQFF. The CDR3 DNA sequence: TGTGCCAGTAGTTTCGTAGCGGGAGAGCAGTTCTTC.

This clone was picked up a small number of times. The chain couples TRBV11-1 to TRBJ1-6, with no clear D. V was clipped by 2 bases and J by 9 bases, with 11 bases between them. CDR1 is SGHAT, CDR2 FQDESV, per germline (reference sequence). The CDR3 length is 14 residues. The CDR3 reads CASSLRLRGSPLHF. For the CDR3, the DNA is TGTGCCAGCAGCTTACGATTGCGCGGTTCACCCCTCCACTTT. The whole variable domain, remainder taken from reference TRBV11-1 and TRBJ1-6, is EAEVAQSPRYKITEKSQAVAFWCDPISGHATLYWYRQILGQGPELLVQFQDESVVDDSQLPKDRFSAERLKGVDSTLKIQPAELGDSAMYLCASSLRLRGSPLHFGNGTRLTVT.